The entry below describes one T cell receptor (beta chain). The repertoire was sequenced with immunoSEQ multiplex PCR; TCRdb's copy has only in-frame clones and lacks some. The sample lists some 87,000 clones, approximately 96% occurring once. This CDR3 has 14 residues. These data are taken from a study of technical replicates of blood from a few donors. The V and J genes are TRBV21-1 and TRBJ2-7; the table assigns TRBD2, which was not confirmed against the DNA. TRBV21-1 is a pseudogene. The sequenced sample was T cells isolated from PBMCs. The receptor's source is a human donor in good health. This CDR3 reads CASTVAGRFYEQYF. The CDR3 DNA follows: TGTGCCAGCACCGTAGCGGGAAGGTTCTACGAGCAGTACTTC.